This TCR beta chain is from a study of early T cells in non-severe SARS-CoV-2 infection. Germline values: CDR1 LGHNA, CDR2 YNFKEQ. Losses at the gene ends were 0 bases for V and 5 bases for J; bases not matched to a gene: 5. CDR3 length equals 15 residues. One entry per CDR3 protein results from TCRdb running MiXCR on the 5' RACE reads. The table shows roughly 27,000 distinct CDR3 sequences, with 5% occurring only once. This clonotype has only a few counts. The sample comprised whole blood. The V gene is TRBV4-2, the J gene TRBJ2-7; 9 bases align to TRBD1. The source is an adult who was a healthcare worker with PCR-confirmed SARS-CoV-2 infection or an uninfected control (not recorded which). The CDR3 protein is CASSQEKQGANEQYF. Here the CDR3 DNA reads TGTGCCAGCAGCCAAGAAAAACAGGGGGCGAACGAGCAGTACTTC.